Presented here are 10 T cell receptor beta chains from one specimen sequenced in a study of blood T cell repertoires in COVID-19. Produced via immunoSEQ multiplex PCR; TCRdb's table is partial and in-frame only. The data show some 130,000 clones, about 76% seen once. The sample taken for sequencing was peripheral blood. These receptor sequences come from a woman aged 55 to 70 with active or convalescent COVID-19.

The chain carries TRBV7-3 and TRBJ1-1; D remains unclear. Looked up from germline, CDR1 is SGHTA and CDR2 is FQGTGA. V was trimmed by 5 bases and J by 5 bases, leaving 12 bases between them. This CDR3 has 13 amino acids. CDR3 coding DNA: TGTGCCAGCAGCCTCACCGCCTATACTGAAGCTTTCTTT. Translating it yields CASSLTAYTEAFF.

This chain joins TRBV28 and TRBJ1-2; a possible D gene is TRBD1 (6 bases). CDR3 length: 14 residues. Looked up from germline, CDR1 is MDHEN and CDR2 is SYDVKM. The germline V and J ends were trimmed by 6 bases and 1 base, with 12 bases remaining between them. The CDR3 spells CASRLQGINYGYTF. In DNA, the CDR3 is TGTGCCAGCAGACTCCAGGGGATTAACTATGGCTACACCTTC.

This chain links TRBV2 with TRBJ1-4, with a possible D match to TRBD1 (6 bases). Germline CDR1 is SNHLY and CDR2 is FYNNEI. This CDR3 region has 15 residues. V was trimmed by 5 bases and J by 3 bases, leaving 13 bases between them. Here the CDR3 DNA reads TGTGCCAGCAGTTACAGGGAAGAGGCTAATGAAAAACTGTTTTTT. Its protein product is CASSYREEANEKLFF.

This chain joins TRBV7-2 and TRBJ1-5, with TRBD1 matching over 8 bases. The CDR3 is 15 residues long. The germline V gene encodes CDR1 SGHTA and CDR2 FQGNSA. Unmatched junction bases numbered 0, after V lost 1 base and J lost 1 base. The CDR3 protein is CASSLGQGSNQPQHF. In DNA, the CDR3 is TGTGCCAGCAGCTTAGGACAGGGGAGCAATCAGCCCCAGCATTTT.

V usage is TRBV3-1 (or the pseudogene TRBV3-2) and J usage is TRBJ2-7; D is perhaps TRBD2 (5 bases). The CDR3 has 12 residues. The V end lost 4 bases, the J end lost 6 bases, and 10 bases lay between the germline ends. In germline, CDR1 is LGHDT, CDR2 YNNKEL (reference sequence). The CDR3 nucleotides are TGTGCCAGCAGCCCCACGGGGAGCGAGCAGTACTTC. The encoded protein is CASSPTGSEQYF.

V usage is TRBV6-2 or TRBV6-3 and J usage is TRBJ2-1, with 7 nucleotides matching TRBD2. Looked up from germline, CDR1 is MNHEY and CDR2 is SVGEGT. The length of the CDR3 is 15 residues. V lost 2 bases and J lost 3; bases outside the gene matches: 4. In DNA, the CDR3 is TGTGCCAGCAGTTACAGCGGGATCTTCTACAATGAGCAGTTCTTC. Its translation: CASSYSGIFYNEQFF.

The chain links TRBV6-5 to TRBJ2-7; tentative D call: TRBD1 (5 bases). The CDR3 consists of 14 residues. CDR1 is MNHEY and CDR2 is SVGAGI in the germline V gene. With 10 bases removed from V and 0 bases from J, the gap between germline ends came to 16 bases. The CDR3, as DNA: TGTGCCACCACCGACAGTCCTAGCTCCTACGAGCAGTACGTC. Amino acid sequence: CATTDSPSSYEQYV.

J is TRBJ2-7 and V is TRBV9; TRBD2 matches 10 bases. Germline V CDR1 and CDR2: SGDLS, YYNGEE. The CDR3 extends over 17 amino acids. Losses at the gene ends were 0 bases for V and 3 bases for J; bases not matched to a gene: 9. The CDR3 DNA is TGTGCCAGCAGCGTAGGAGCGGGAGGGCCGGGGGTCTACGAGCAGTACTTC. Its translation is CASSVGAGGPGVYEQYF.

This clone was observed a handful of times. This chain links TRBV19 with TRBJ1-5, with D uncertain. The CDR3 loop spans 16 amino acids. Germline V gene data show CDR1 as LNHDA and CDR2 as SQIVND (reference sequence). Trimming left V 2 bases short and J 3 bases short, with 14 bases between. CDR3: CASSINIRVINQPQHF. CDR3 nucleotides: TGTGCCAGTAGTATAAATATACGGGTTATCAATCAGCCCCAGCATTTT. Variable domain in full (rest from reference TRBV19 and TRBJ1-5): DGGITQSPKYLFRKEGQNVTLSCEQNLNHDAMYWYRQDPGQGLRLIYYSQIVNDFQKGDIAEGYSVSREKKESFPLTVTSAQKNPTAFYLCASSINIRVINQPQHFGDGTRLSIL.

This rearrangement joins TRBV3-1 (or the pseudogene TRBV3-2) to TRBJ2-1; D uncertain. The CDR3 runs to 17 residues. Germline V gene lookup returns CDR1 LGHDT and CDR2 YNNKEL (reference sequence). V lost 3 bases and J 0 bases, leaving 15 bases between the germline ends. The CDR3: CASSHFANPGSYNEQFF. CDR3 DNA: TGTGCCAGCAGCCATTTTGCCAATCCGGGCTCCTACAATGAGCAGTTCTTC.